The entry below gives a single TCR beta chain sequence along with its context. This entry comes from a study of T cell repertoires in ileal Crohn's disease. The CDR3 totals 14 residues. CDR1 and CDR2 from the germline V gene are LNHDA and SQIVND (reference sequence). Trimming took off 7 bases at V and 4 bases at J, with 16 bases between the two ends. Data came from immunoSEQ multiplex PCR; TCRdb stores just in-frame clones and leaves some out. The data contain more than 11,000 clones, around 90% of them seen just once; the ten biggest clones take up 3% to 4%. This rearrangement joins TRBV19 to TRBJ1-2; D perhaps matches TRBD1 (5 bases). The origin of this receptor is an adult with Crohn's disease. Sequencing used ileal tissue. CDR3 in amino acids: CASTRIQGGYGYTF. The CDR3 DNA is TGTGCCAGTACCCGAATCCAGGGTGGCTATGGCTACACCTTC.